One sample yielded the 23 T cell receptor beta chains listed below, sequenced in a study of blood T cell repertoires in COVID-19. TCRdb's table, derived via immunoSEQ multiplex PCR, lists solely in-frame clones and lacks some. The sample includes 50,000 to 60,000 clones, around 85% seen only once; the top ten take about an eighth. Material for sequencing was peripheral blood. The receptors were sampled from a human donor in a cohort sampled during active COVID-19.

The rearrangement links TRBV27 to TRBJ2-2; D is uncertain. The germline V and J ends were trimmed by 5 bases and 2 bases, with 6 bases remaining between them. Looked up from germline, CDR1 is MNHEY and CDR2 is SMNVEV (reference sequence). CDR3 length equals 13 residues. The CDR3 reads CASSHSNTGELFF. The CDR3 coding sequence is TGTGCCAGCAGTCATAGTAACACCGGGGAGCTGTTTTTT.

This clone was recorded once. The gene calls are TRBV5-6 and TRBJ1-6; D call uncertain. Trimming removed 3 bases at V and 0 bases at J, with 13 bases between. The CDR3 runs to 17 residues. Germline CDR1 reads SGHDT; CDR2 reads YYEEEE. CDR3 sequence: CASSSAPESSYNSPLHF. In DNA form, the CDR3 reads TGTGCCAGCAGCTCAGCGCCAGAGAGCTCCTATAATTCACCCCTCCACTTT.

This clone was counted only a few times. V usage is TRBV6-1 and J usage is TRBJ2-7; tentative D call: TRBD2 (5 bases). This CDR3 region has 12 residues. The V gene's germline CDR1 is MNHNS and CDR2 SASEGT. Trimming shortened V by 6 bases and J by 12 bases, and 18 bases separated the two germline ends. The CDR3 sequence: CASSPSGKFRYF. Here the CDR3 DNA reads TGTGCCAGCAGCCCTTCGGGGAAGTTCAGGTACTTC.

A single count supports this clone. The chain joins TRBV15 to TRBJ1-5; TRBD1 aligns across 9 bases. This CDR3 comprises 17 residues. CDR1 is LNHNV, CDR2 YYDKDF, per germline (reference sequence). The trim removed 1 base at V and 7 bases at J, leaving 11 bases unmatched. CDR3 in amino acids: CATSRARPGQGKQPQHF. The DNA for the CDR3 is TGTGCCACCAGCAGAGCCCGCCCGGGACAGGGAAAACAGCCCCAGCATTTT.

The chain joins TRBV27 to TRBJ2-5, with D possibly matching TRBD1 (6 bases). The germline CDR1 and CDR2 sequences are MNHEY and SMNVEV (reference sequence). V was clipped by 1 base and J by 3 bases, with 9 bases between them. CDR3 length equals 14 residues. In nucleotides, the CDR3 is TGTGCCAGCAGTTTATTTAGGGGGAAAGAGACCCAGTACTTC. This translates into CASSLFRGKETQYF.

The chain joins TRBV5-4 to TRBJ2-1, with D possibly being TRBD2 (6 bases). This CDR3 spans 12 amino acids. Trimming took off 7 bases at V and 9 bases at J, with 14 bases between the two ends. Looked up from germline, CDR1 is SGHNT and CDR2 is YYREEE (reference sequence). CDR3 sequence reads: CASSNKEGEQFF. CDR3 nucleotide sequence: TGTGCCAGCTCTAATAAGGAGGGTGAGCAGTTCTTC.

This clone is a singleton in its sample. The V and J genes are TRBV12-1 and TRBJ2-7; the table gives TRBD1 as D, unverified against the DNA. TRBV12-1 is a known pseudogene. This CDR3 comprises 14 residues. For the CDR3, the DNA is TGTGCCAGCAGCTTTGGTTGTAAGGGGTACGAGCAGTACTTC. Translation: CASSFGCKGYEQYF.

For the CDR3, the DNA is TGTGCCAGCAGTTTGGGACTAGCGGGAGTTAGTGAGCAGTTCTTC. This gives the protein CASSLGLAGVSEQFF. V is TRBV6-5 and J is TRBJ2-1; 14 nucleotides align to TRBD2. Looked up from germline, CDR1 is MNHEY and CDR2 is SVGAGI. This CDR3 spans 15 amino acids. Losses at the gene ends were 4 bases for V and 9 bases for J; bases not matched to a gene: 5.

Only a few counts were recorded for this clone. Other DNA sequences within the sample encode an identical CDR3. The CDR3 reads CASSLRGGSGNTIYF. CDR3 DNA sequence: TGTGCCAGCAGCTTAAGGGGGGGGTCTGGAAACACCATATATTTT. The chain employs TRBV7-2 and TRBJ1-3, with TRBD1 as a possible D gene (6 bases). The V and J ends lost 2 bases and 1 base respectively, with 9 bases between them. This CDR3 spans 15 amino acids. Germline CDR1 and CDR2: SGHTA and FQGNSA. The full variable domain, its missing parts supplied by reference TRBV7-2 and TRBJ1-3, is GAGVSQSPSNKVTEKGKDVELRCDPISGHTALYWYRQSLGQGLEFLIYFQGNSAPDKSGLPSDRFSAERTGGSVSTLTIQRTQQEDSAVYLCASSLRGGSGNTIYFGEGSWLTVV.

The chain recombines TRBV4-1 with TRBJ1-3; D is perhaps TRBD1 (6 bases). V lost 2 bases and J lost 4, with 21 bases in between. The CDR3 runs 18 residues. Per germline, CDR1 MGHRA and CDR2 YSYEKL. CDR3 protein: CASSQSFGGLRSGNTIYF. Written as DNA, the CDR3 is TGCGCCAGCAGCCAAAGTTTCGGGGGGCTTCGCTCCGGAAACACCATATATTTT.

This chain uses TRBV19 with TRBJ2-7; a possible D gene is TRBD2 (5 bases). Trimming cost V 6 bases and J 5 bases, with 11 bases left between them. Germline V gene lookup returns CDR1 LNHDA and CDR2 SQIVND (reference sequence). The CDR3 covers 12 residues. In nucleotides, the CDR3 is TGTGCCAGTAGCCCTACTAGAAACGAGCAGTACTTC. This encodes CASSPTRNEQYF.

This chain joins TRBV29-1 and TRBJ2-7; 12 nucleotides line up with TRBD2. The germline gives CDR1 SQVTM, CDR2 ANQGSEA. After removal of 6 bases from V and 1 base from J, the junction contained 1 base not matched to a gene. The length of the CDR3 is 13 residues. CDR3 nucleotide sequence: TGCAGCGTCCTAGCGGGAGGGTCCTACGAGCAGTACTTC. Its protein is CSVLAGGSYEQYF.

The chain couples TRBV30 to TRBJ2-3; 7 bases map to TRBD1. The germline gives CDR1 GTSNPN, CDR2 SVGIG (reference sequence). The trim removed 1 base at V and 2 bases at J, leaving 3 bases unmatched. The CDR3 length is 14 residues. In DNA, the CDR3 is TGTGCCTGGAGTGGAACAGGGGACACAGATACGCAGTATTTT. Protein product: CAWSGTGDTDTQYF.

The rearrangement uses TRBV2 and TRBJ2-5, with 10 bases matching TRBD1. The CDR3 is 16 amino acids. CDR1 is SNHLY, CDR2 FYNNEI, per germline. Trimming at V came to 4 bases and at J to 2 bases, leaving 7 bases not matched to a gene. This CDR3 reads CASSAVRTGGQETQYF. The CDR3 DNA sequence: TGTGCCAGCAGTGCGGTCCGGACAGGGGGACAAGAGACCCAGTACTTC.

The rearrangement links TRBV5-4 to TRBJ2-1; no firm D call. V gave up 1 base and J gave up 2 bases, with 7 bases separating them. CDR1 is SGHNT, CDR2 YYREEE, per germline (reference sequence). This CDR3 region has 14 residues. CDR3 residues: CASSLRVTYNEQFF. CDR3 DNA sequence: TGTGCCAGCAGCTTGCGAGTCACCTACAATGAGCAGTTCTTC.

The CDR3 region has the DNA TGCGCCAGCAGCCTCCAGGGGTTCCAAGAGACCCAGTACTTC. Translating it yields CASSLQGFQETQYF. The chain has TRBV5-1 and TRBJ2-5; a possible D gene is TRBD1 (6 bases). Germline lookup yields CDR1 SGHRS and CDR2 YFSETQ. This CDR3 is 14 amino acids long. The V gene lost 4 bases and the J gene lost 1 base, with 11 bases spanning the gap.

This clone was found once. In DNA, the CDR3 is TGTGCCAGCAGCCACGGGACTAGCGGGAGGGTCTCCTACAATGAGCAGTTCTTC. Translating gives CASSHGTSGRVSYNEQFF. This sequence joins TRBV28 and TRBJ2-1, with 16 bases that match TRBD2. Trimming at V came to 6 bases and at J to 0 bases, leaving 5 bases not matched to a gene. The CDR3 extends over 18 amino acids. Germline-derived CDR1 and CDR2 are MDHEN and SYDVKM.

V is TRBV24-1 and J is TRBJ2-1, with D unresolved. CDR3 size: 13 residues. The V end was cut by 5 bases, the J end by 5 bases, with 9 bases between. In germline, CDR1 is KGHDR, CDR2 SFDVKD. The chain's CDR3 is CATSVHGDNEQFF. CDR3 nucleotides: TGTGCCACCAGTGTACACGGAGACAATGAGCAGTTCTTC.

This clone was observed a single time. The chain links TRBV9 to TRBJ1-6, with TRBD1 matching 8 bases. V was pared by 1 base and J by 7 bases, with 4 bases of the junction left unmatched. Germline V gene sequence: CDR1 SGDLS, CDR2 YYNGEE. This CDR3 region has 15 residues. The CDR3 DNA is TGTGCCAGCAGCGTATTCGACAGGGGAAATTCACCCCTCCACTTT. It is translated as CASSVFDRGNSPLHF. Using reference TRBV9 and TRBJ1-6 for the parts outside the CDR3, the full variable domain is DSGVTQTPKHLITATGQRVTLRCSPRSGDLSVYWYQQSLDQGLQFLIQYYNGEERAKGNILERFSAQQFPDLHSELNLSSLELGDSALYFCASSVFDRGNSPLHFGNGTRLTVT.

This chain uses TRBV7-6 with TRBJ2-1; 8 nucleotides align to TRBD2. Germline CDR1 and CDR2: SGHVS and FNYEAQ. V was clipped by 0 bases and J by 8 bases; unmatched bases: 9. The CDR3 sequence is 16 residues long. The CDR3, as DNA: TGTGCCAGCAGCTTAGCCGCCGGGACTAGTATTCATGAGCAGTTCTTC. As protein: CASSLAAGTSIHEQFF.

The chain uses TRBV14 and TRBJ2-5; 8 bases fit TRBD2. Germline V gives CDR1 SGHDN, CDR2 FVKESK. The CDR3 has 16 residues. The ends lost 1 base at V and 7 bases at J; junction bases unmatched: 11. The CDR3 is CASSQAVGRAWGTQYF. In DNA form, the CDR3 reads TGTGCCAGCAGCCAAGCTGTCGGGAGGGCCTGGGGGACCCAGTACTTC.

The CDR3 bases are TGTGCCAGCAGCTTAGATGGGGGACAGTTATATGGCTACACCTTC. It translates to CASSLDGGQLYGYTF. This sequence joins TRBV11-2 and TRBJ1-2; 7 nucleotides line up with TRBD1. The V gene's germline CDR1 is SGHAT and CDR2 FQNNGV. The V gene end was trimmed by 0 bases and the J gene end by 5 bases; junction bases not matched to a gene: 6. The CDR3 is 15 residues long.

The chain carries TRBV5-1 and TRBJ2-5, with a tentative D call TRBD1 (6 bases). The CDR3 runs to 14 residues. Germline CDR1 reads SGHRS; CDR2 reads YFSETQ. Trimming shortened V by 2 bases and J by 2 bases, and 10 bases separated the two germline ends. The CDR3 region has the DNA TGCGCCAGCAGCTTTTCAGGGGTTCAAGAGACCCAGTACTTC. As protein: CASSFSGVQETQYF.